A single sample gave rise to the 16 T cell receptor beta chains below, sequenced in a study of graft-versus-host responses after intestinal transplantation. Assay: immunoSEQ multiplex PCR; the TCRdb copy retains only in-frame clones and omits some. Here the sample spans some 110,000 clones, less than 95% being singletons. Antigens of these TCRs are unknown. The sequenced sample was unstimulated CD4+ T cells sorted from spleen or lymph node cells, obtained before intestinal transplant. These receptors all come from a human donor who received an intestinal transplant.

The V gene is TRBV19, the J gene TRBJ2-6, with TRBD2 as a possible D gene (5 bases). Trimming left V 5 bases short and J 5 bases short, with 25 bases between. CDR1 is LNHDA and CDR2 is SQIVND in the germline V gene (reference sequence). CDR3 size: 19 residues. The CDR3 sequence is CASSDYDTNPQSRANVLTF. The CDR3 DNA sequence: TGTGCCAGTAGTGACTACGATACAAATCCACAAAGTCGGGCCAACGTCCTGACTTTC.

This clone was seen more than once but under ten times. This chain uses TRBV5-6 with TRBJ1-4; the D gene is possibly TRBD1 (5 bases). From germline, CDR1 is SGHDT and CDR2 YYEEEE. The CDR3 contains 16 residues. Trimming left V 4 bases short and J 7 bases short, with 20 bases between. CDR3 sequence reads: CASSPGGLQRGEKLFF. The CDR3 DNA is TGTGCCAGCAGCCCGGGAGGGCTCCAGAGGGGTGAAAAACTGTTTTTT.

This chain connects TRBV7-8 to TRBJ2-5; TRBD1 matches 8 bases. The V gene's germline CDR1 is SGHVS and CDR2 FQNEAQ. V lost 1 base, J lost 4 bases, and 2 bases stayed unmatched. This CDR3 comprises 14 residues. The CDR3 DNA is TGTGCCAGCAGCTTAGGGACAGGGTTAGAGACCCAGTACTTC. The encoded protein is CASSLGTGLETQYF.

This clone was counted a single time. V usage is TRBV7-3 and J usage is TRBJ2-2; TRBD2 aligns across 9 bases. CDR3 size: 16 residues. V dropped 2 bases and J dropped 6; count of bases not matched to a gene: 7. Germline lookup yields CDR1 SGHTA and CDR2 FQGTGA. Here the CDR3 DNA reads TGTGCCAGCAGCTTACTTGTGGCGGGAGGGCCCGGGGAGCTGTTTTTT. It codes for CASSLLVAGGPGELFF.

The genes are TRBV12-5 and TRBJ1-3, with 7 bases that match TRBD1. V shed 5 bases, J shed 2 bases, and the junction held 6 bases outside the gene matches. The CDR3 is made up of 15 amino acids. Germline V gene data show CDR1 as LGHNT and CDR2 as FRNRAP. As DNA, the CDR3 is TGTGCTAGTGGTCCCCCAGGGGGAACTGGAAACACCATATATTTT. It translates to CASGPPGGTGNTIYF.

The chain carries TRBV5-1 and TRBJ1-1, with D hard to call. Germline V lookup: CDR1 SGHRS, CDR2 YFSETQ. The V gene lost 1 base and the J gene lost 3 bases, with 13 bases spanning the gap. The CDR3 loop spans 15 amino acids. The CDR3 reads CASSLRSGFDTEAFF. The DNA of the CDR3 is TGCGCCAGCAGCTTGCGGAGCGGGTTTGACACTGAAGCTTTCTTT.

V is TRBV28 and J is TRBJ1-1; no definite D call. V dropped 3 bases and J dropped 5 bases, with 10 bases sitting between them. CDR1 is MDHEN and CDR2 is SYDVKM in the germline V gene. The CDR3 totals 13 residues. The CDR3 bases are TGTGCCAGCAGTTTGAATCAGGCTACTGAAGCTTTCTTT. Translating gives CASSLNQATEAFF.

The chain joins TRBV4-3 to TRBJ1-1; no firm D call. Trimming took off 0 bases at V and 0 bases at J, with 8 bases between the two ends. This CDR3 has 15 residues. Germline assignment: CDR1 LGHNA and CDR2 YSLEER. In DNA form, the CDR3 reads TGCGCCAGCAGCCAAGAGAACAGCCTGAACACTGAAGCTTTCTTT. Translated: CASSQENSLNTEAFF.

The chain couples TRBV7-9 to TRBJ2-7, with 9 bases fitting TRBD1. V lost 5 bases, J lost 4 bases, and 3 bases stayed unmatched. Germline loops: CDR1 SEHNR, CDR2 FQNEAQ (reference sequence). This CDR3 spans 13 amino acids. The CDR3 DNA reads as TGTGCCAGCAGCCGGACAGGGGTGTACGAGCAGTACTTC. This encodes CASSRTGVYEQYF.

CDR3 nucleotides: TGTGCCAGCAGCCCCACCGGGACAGTCTACTCCTACGAGCAGTACTTC. Its protein is CASSPTGTVYSYEQYF. The V call is TRBV7-9, the J call TRBJ2-5; TRBD1 agrees at 7 bases. Near its end, the DNA agrees better with TRBJ2-7, so the J call may be wrong. The CDR3 sequence is 16 residues long. The germline CDR1 and CDR2 sequences are SEHNR and FQNEAQ (reference sequence).

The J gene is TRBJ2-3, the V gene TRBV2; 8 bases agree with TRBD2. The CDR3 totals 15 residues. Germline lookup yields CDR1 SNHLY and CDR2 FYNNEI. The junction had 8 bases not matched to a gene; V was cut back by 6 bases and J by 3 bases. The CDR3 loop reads CASSPGGAGTDTQYF. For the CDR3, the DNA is TGTGCCAGCAGCCCCGGGGGGGCGGGGACAGATACGCAGTATTTT.

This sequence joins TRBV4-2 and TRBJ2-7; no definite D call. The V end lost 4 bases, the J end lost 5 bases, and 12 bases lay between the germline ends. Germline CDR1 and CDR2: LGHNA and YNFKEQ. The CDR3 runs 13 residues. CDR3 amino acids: CASSPGSIHEQYF. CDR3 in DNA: TGTGCCAGCAGCCCGGGTTCTATCCACGAGCAGTACTTC.

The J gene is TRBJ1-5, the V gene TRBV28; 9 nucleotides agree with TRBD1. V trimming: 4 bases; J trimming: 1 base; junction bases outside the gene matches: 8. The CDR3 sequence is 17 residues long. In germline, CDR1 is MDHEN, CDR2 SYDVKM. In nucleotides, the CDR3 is TGTGCCAGCAGTTCCCTCCGACAGGGGGGGAGCAATCAGCCCCAGCATTTT. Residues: CASSSLRQGGSNQPQHF.

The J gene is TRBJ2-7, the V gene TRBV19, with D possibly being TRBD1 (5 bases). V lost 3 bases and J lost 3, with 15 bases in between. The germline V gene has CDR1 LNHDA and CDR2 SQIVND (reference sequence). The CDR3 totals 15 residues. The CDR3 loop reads CASSISHFTGYEQYF. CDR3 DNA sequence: TGTGCCAGTAGTATCTCCCACTTTACAGGCTACGAGCAGTACTTC.

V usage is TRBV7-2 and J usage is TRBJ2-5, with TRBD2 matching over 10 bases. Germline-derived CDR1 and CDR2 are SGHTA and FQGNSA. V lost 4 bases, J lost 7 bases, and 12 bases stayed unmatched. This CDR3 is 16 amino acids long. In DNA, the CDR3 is TGTGCCAGCAGCTATAGCGGGGGGACAGCGCAATGGACCCAGTACTTC. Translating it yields CASSYSGGTAQWTQYF.

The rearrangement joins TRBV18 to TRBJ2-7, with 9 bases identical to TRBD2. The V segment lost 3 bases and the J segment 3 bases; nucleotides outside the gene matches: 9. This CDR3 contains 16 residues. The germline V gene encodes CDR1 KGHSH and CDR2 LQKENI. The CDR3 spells CASSPRGGTSLYEQYF. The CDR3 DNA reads TGTGCCAGCTCACCGCGGGGGGGGACGAGCCTCTACGAGCAGTACTTC.